Included here is one T cell receptor beta chain sequence, with context. What it binds is not known. The method was immunoSEQ multiplex PCR; TCRdb's version includes in-frame clones alone and lacks a portion of them. The sample contains fewer than 150,000 clones, roughly 90% of which appear only once. Trimming removed 4 bases from V and 10 bases from J, with 11 bases in between. CDR1 and CDR2 from the germline V gene are MNHEY and SMNVEV (reference sequence). The CDR3 has 13 amino acids. This record comes from a study of T cell responses to AZD1222 COVID-19 vaccine. Whole-study findings and limits: White British donors predominated, females outnumbered males, and clonal diversity was possibly underestimated.

The sequence was obtained from an adult in good health. Here the sequenced sample was peripheral blood, taken on day 0 of AZD1222 vaccination. This chain uses TRBV27 with TRBJ1-6; D is ambiguous. The CDR3 region has the DNA TGTGCCAGCAGTTCTGCCCCGTACTCACCCCTCCACTTT. It encodes CASSSAPYSPLHF.